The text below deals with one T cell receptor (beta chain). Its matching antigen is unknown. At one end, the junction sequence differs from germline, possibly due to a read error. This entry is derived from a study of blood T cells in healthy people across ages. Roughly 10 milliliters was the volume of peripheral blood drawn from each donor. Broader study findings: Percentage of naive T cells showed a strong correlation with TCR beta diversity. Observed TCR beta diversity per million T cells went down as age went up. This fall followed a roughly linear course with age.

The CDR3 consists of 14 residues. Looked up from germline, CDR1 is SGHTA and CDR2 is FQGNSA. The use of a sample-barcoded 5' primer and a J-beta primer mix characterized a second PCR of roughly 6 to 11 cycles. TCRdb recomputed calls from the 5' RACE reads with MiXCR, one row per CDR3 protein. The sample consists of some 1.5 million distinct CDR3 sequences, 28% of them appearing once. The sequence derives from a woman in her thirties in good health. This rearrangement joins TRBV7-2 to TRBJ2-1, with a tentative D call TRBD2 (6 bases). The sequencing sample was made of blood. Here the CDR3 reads CAISLADLGNEQFF. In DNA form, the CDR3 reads TGTGCCATCAGCTTAGCGGATCTCGGGAATGAGCAGTTCTTC.